This TCR beta chain was identified during a study of blood T cell repertoires in COVID-19. CDR3 length: 16 residues. V shed 2 bases and J shed 2 bases, with 12 bases lying between them. Germline CDR1 and CDR2: MNHEY and SVGAGI. This table comes from immunoSEQ multiplex PCR, and its TCRdb copy is limited to in-frame clones, with some not included. The data contain 200,000 to 250,000 clones, around 86% of them seen just once; the ten biggest clones take up 2% to 2.5%. The chain has TRBV6-5 and TRBJ2-2, with D maybe TRBD1 (5 bases). Sequencing was carried out using peripheral blood. This TCR came from a man under 40 who had recovered from COVID-19. The CDR3 here is CASSYRWGYNTGELFF. CDR3 bases: TGTGCCAGCAGTTACCGATGGGGCTATAACACCGGGGAGCTGTTTTTT.